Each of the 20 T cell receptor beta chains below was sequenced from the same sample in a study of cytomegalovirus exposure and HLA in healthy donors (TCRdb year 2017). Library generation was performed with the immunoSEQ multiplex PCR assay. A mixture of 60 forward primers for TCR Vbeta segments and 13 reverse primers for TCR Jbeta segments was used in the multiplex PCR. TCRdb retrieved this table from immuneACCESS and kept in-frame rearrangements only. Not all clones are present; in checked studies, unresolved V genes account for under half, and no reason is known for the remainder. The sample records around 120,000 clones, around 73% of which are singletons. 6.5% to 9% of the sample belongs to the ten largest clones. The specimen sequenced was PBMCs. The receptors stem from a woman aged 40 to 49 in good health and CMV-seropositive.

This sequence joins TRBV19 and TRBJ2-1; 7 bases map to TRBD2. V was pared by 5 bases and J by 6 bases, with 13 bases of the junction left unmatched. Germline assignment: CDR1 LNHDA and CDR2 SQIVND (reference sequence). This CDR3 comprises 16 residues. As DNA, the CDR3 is TGTGCCAGTAGTTCGGTAGCGGGTTCCCTTAGCAATGAGCAGTTCTTC. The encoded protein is CASSSVAGSLSNEQFF.

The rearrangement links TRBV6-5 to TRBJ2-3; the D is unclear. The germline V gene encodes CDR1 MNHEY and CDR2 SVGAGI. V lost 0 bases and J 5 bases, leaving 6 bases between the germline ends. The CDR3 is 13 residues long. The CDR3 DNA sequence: TGTGCCAGCAGTTACTCGGAGTTAGATACGCAGTATTTT. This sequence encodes CASSYSELDTQYF.

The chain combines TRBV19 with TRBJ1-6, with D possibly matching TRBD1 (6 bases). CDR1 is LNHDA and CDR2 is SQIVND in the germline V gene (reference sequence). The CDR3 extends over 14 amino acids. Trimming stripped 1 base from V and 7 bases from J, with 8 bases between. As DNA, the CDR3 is TGTGCCAGTAGTATAGGGGGGCGGAATTCACCCCTCCACTTT. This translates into CASSIGGRNSPLHF.

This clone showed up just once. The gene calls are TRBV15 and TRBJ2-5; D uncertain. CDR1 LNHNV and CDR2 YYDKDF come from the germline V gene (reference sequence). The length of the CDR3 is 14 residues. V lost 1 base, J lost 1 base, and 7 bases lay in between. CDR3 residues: CATSRGSVQETQYF. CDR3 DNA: TGTGCCACCAGCAGAGGTTCAGTCCAAGAGACCCAGTACTTC.

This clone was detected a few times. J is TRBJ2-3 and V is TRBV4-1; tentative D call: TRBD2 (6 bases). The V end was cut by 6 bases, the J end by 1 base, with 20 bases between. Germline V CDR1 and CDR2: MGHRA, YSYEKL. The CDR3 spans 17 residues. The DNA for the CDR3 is TGCGCCAGCAGACGACGGGGGACTCCTGCGGGCACAGATACGCAGTATTTT. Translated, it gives CASRRRGTPAGTDTQYF.

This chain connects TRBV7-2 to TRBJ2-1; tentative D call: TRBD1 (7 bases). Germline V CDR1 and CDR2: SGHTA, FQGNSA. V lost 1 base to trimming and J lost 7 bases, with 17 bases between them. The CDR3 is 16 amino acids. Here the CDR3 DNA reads TGTGCCAGCAGCTTAGATCGGAACAGGGGAGGAAATGAGCAGTTCTTC. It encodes CASSLDRNRGGNEQFF. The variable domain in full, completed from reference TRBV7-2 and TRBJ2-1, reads GAGVSQSPSNKVTEKGKDVELRCDPISGHTALYWYRQSLGQGLEFLIYFQGNSAPDKSGLPSDRFSAERTGGSVSTLTIQRTQQEDSAVYLCASSLDRNRGGNEQFFGPGTRLTVL.

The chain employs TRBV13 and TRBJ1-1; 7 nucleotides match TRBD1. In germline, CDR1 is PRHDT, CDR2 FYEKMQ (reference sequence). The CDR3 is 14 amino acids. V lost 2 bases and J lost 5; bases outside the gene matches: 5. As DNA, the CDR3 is TGTGCCAGCAGCTTATACAGGGGAAATACTGAAGCTTTCTTT. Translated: CASSLYRGNTEAFF.

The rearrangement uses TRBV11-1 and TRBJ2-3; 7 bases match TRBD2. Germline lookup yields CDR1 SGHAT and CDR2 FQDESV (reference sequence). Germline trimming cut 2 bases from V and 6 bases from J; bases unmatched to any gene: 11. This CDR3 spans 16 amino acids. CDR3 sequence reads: CASSLWSAGDLDTQYF. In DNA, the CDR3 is TGTGCCAGCAGCTTATGGTCGGCGGGGGACTTGGATACGCAGTATTTT.

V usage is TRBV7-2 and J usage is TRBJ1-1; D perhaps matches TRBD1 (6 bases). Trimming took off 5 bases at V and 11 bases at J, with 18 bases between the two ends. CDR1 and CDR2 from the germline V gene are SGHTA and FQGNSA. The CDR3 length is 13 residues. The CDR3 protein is CASSDSQGVGAFF. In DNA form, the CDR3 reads TGTGCCAGCAGCGACTCACAGGGAGTAGGGGCTTTCTTT.

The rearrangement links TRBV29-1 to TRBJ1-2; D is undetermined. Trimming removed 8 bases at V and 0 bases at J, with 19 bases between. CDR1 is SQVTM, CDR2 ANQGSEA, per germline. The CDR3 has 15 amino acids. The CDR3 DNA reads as TGCAGCACTCAGAGGGTTTATCGTACTAACTATGGCTACACCTTC. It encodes CSTQRVYRTNYGYTF.

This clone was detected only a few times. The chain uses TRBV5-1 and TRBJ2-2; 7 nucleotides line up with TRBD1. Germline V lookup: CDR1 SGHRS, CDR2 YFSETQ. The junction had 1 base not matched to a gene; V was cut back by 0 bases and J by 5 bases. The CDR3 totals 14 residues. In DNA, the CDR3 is TGCGCCAGCAGCTTGGTACAGGGGACCGGGGAGCTGTTTTTT. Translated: CASSLVQGTGELFF.

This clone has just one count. Here the CDR3 reads CASSDSMMGIDEQFF. CDR3 DNA sequence: TGTGCCAGCAGTGACTCGATGATGGGCATCGATGAGCAGTTCTTC. The chain links TRBV6-4 to TRBJ2-1; the D is unclear. Trimming shortened V by 0 bases and J by 8 bases, and 14 bases separated the two germline ends. Germline CDR1 MRHNA, CDR2 SNTAGT. CDR3 length: 15 residues.

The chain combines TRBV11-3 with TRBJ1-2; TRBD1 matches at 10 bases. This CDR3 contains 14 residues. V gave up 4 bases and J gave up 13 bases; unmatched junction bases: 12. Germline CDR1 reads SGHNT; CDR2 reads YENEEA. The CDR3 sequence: CASSSLGQGTLLTF. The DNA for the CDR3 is TGTGCCAGCAGCTCGCTGGGACAGGGGACTTTGCTCACCTTC.

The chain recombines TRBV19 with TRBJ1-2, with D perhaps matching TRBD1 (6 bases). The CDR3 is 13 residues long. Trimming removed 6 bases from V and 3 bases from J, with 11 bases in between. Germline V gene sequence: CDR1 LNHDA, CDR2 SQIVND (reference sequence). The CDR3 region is CASRSTGYYGYTF. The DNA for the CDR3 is TGTGCCAGTAGAAGTACAGGGTACTATGGCTACACCTTC.

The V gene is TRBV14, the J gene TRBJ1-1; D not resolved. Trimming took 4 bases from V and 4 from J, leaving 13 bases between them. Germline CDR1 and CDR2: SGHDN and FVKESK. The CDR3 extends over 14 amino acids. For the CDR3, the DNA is TGTGCCAGCAGCCCACGACTTTTGAGCACTGAAGCTTTCTTT. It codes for CASSPRLLSTEAFF.

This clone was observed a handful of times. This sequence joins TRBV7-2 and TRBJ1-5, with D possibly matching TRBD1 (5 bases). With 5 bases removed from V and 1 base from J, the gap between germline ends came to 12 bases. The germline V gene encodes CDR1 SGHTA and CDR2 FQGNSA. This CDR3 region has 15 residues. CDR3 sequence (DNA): TGTGCCAGCAGCCCCAGGGTATCCAGCAATCAGCCCCAGCATTTT. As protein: CASSPRVSSNQPQHF.

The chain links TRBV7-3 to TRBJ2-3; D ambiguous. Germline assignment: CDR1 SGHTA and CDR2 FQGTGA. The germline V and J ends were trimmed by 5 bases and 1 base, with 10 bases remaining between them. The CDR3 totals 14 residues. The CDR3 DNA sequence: TGTGCCAGCAGCCTTACCCAGGGCACAGATACGCAGTATTTT. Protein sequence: CASSLTQGTDTQYF.

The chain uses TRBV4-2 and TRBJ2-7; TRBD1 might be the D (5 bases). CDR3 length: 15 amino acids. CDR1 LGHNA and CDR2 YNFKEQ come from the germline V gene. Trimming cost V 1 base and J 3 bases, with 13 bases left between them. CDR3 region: CASSQGEGHNYEQYF. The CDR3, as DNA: TGTGCCAGCAGCCAAGGGGAAGGACATAACTACGAGCAGTACTTC.

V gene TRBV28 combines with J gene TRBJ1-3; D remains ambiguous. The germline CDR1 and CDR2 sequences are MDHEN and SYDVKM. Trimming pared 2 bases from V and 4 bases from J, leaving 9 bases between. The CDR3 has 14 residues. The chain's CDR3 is CASSLGHSGNTIYF. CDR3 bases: TGTGCCAGCAGTTTAGGTCACAGCGGAAACACCATATATTTT.

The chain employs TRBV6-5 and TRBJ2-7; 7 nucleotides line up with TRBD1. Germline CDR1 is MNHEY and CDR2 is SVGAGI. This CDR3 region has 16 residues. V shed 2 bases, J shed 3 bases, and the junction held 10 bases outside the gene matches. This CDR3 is CASSYRGTGALYEQYF. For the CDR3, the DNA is TGTGCCAGCAGTTACAGGGGAACAGGGGCCCTCTACGAGCAGTACTTC.